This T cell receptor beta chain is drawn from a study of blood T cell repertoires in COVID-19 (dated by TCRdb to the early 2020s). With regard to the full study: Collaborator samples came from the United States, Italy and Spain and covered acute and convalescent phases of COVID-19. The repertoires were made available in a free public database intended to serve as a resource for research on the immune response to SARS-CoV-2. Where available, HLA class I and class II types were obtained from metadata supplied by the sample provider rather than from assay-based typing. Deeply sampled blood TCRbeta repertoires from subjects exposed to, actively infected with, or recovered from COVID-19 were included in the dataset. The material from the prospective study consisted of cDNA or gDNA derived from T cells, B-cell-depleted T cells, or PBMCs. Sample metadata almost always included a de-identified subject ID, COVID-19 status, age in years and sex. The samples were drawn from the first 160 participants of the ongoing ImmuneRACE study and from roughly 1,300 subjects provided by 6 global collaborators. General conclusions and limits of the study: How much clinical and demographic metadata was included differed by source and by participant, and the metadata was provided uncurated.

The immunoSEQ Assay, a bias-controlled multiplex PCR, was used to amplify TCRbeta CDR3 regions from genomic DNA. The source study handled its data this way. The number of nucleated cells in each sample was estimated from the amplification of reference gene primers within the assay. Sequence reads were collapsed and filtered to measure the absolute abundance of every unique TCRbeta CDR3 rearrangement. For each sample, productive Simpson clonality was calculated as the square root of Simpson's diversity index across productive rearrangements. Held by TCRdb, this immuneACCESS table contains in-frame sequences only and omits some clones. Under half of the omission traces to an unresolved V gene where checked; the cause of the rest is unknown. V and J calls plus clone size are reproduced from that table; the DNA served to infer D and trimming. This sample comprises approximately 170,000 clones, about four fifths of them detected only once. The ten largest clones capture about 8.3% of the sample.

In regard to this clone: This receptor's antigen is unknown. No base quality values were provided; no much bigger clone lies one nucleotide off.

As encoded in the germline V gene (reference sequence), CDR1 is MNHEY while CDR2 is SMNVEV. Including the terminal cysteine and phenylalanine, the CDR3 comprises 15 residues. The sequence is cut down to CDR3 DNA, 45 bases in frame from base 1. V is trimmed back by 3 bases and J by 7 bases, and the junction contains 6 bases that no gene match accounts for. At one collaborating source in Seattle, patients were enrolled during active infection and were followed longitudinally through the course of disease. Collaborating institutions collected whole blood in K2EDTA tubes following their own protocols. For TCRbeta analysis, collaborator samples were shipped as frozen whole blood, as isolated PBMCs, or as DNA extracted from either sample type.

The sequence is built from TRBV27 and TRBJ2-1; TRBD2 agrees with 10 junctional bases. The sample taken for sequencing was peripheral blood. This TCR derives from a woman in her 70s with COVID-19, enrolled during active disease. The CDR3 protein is CASSLSSGSRNEQFF. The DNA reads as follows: TGTGCCAGCAGTTTGTCTAGCGGGAGTCGTAATGAGCAGTTCTTC.